The T cell receptor beta chain described here comes from a study of blood T cell repertoires in COVID-19. Study background: The United States, Italy and Spain supplied acute and convalescent COVID-19 samples. Sample material is recorded as cDNA or gDNA derived from T cells, B-cell-depleted T cells, or PBMCs.

The V gene lost 1 base and the J gene lost 2 bases, with 9 bases spanning the gap. Germline-derived CDR1 and CDR2 are SGHRS and YFSETQ. CDR3 size: 14 residues. In the source study's methods: Nucleated cell counts were estimated from reference gene primer amplification. Some clones are missing from TCRdb's copy, which holds only in-frame ones; the method was immunoSEQ multiplex PCR. The V and J calls and clone size were taken over from that table, and D and trimming were inferred from the DNA. In the table there are about 28,000 clones, about nine tenths of which are singletons. This TCR derives from a man aged 55 to 69 with active COVID-19. Sequences were obtained from peripheral blood. The chain couples TRBV5-1 to TRBJ1-2, with D perhaps TRBD1 (6 bases). The CDR3 bases are TGCGCCAGCAGCTTGTCCGACAGGAACTATGGCTACACCTTC. Translation gives CASSLSDRNYGYTF.